Listed here are 32 T cell receptor beta chains from one sample, sequenced in a study of Graves' ophthalmopathy and Graves' hyperthyroidism. RNA transcripts were the template, and TCR beta CDR3 regions were amplified from them. Second-round multiplex PCR came after first-round RT-PCR with HTBI primers. TCRdb ran MiXCR on the multiplex PCR reads and lists one entry per CDR3 protein. The table has some 520,000 distinct CDR3 sequences, under 15% seen once. Sample: blood. The receptor set was obtained from a woman between 25 and 40 years old with Graves' ophthalmopathy.

This clonotype was detected only a few times. J is TRBJ1-3 and V is TRBV20-1; a weak D match, TRBD1 (6 bases). Per germline, CDR1 DFQATT and CDR2 SNEGSKA (reference sequence). V lost 2 bases to trimming and J lost 4 bases, with 15 bases between them. The CDR3 length is 15 residues. Here the CDR3 reads CSARPPGASGNTIYF. CDR3 nucleotide sequence: TGCAGTGCTAGACCCCCGGGGGCCTCGGGAAACACCATATATTTT.

This rearrangement joins TRBV15 to TRBJ2-5, with no clear D. The V end was cut by 0 bases, the J end by 6 bases, with 5 bases between. The CDR3 covers 12 residues. Germline lookup yields CDR1 LNHNV and CDR2 YYDKDF (reference sequence). As DNA, the CDR3 is TGTGCCACCAGCAGAGAAGATCAGACCCAGTACTTC. Amino acids: CATSREDQTQYF.

V and J are TRBV6-1 and TRBJ1-2; no reliable D call. Germline values: CDR1 MNHNS, CDR2 SASEGT. The CDR3 runs 16 residues. Trimming stripped 6 bases from V and 3 bases from J, with 20 bases between. Here the CDR3 reads CASRESPGSAHYGYTF. The CDR3 coding sequence is TGTGCCAGCAGGGAAAGTCCGGGTTCAGCGCACTATGGCTACACCTTC.

The J gene is TRBJ1-1, the V gene TRBV12-3 or TRBV12-4; the D is unclear. With 5 bases removed from V and 7 bases from J, the gap between germline ends came to 11 bases. The CDR3 is 12 residues long. The CDR3 here is CASSPSGYEAFF. The CDR3 region has the DNA TGTGCCAGCAGTCCCAGTGGATATGAAGCTTTCTTT.

This clonotype was recorded at least ten times. The chain joins TRBV10-3 to TRBJ1-2; 8 nucleotides match TRBD1. The CDR3 covers 13 residues. Germline CDR1 reads ENHRY; CDR2 reads SYGVKD. Losses at the gene ends were 6 bases for V and 4 bases for J; bases not matched to a gene: 4. The CDR3 reads CAISDRGAYGYTF. CDR3 sequence (DNA): TGTGCCATCAGCGACAGGGGAGCCTATGGCTACACCTTC.

This clonotype showed up many times. This sequence joins TRBV6-5 and TRBJ1-2; 8 bases are shared with TRBD1. Looked up from germline, CDR1 is MNHEY and CDR2 is SVGAGI. The CDR3 spans 14 residues. The junction had 13 bases not matched to a gene; V was cut back by 8 bases and J by 8 bases. DNA for the CDR3: TGTGCCAGCTCCAGCCTGTGGACAGGGAACGGCTACACCTTC. Its translation is CASSSLWTGNGYTF.

This clonotype occurred a few times. The V and J genes are TRBV29-1 and TRBJ2-2; 8 bases are a match to TRBD1. The CDR3 spans 16 residues. Germline V gives CDR1 SQVTM, CDR2 ANQGSEA. The J segment lost 3 bases and the V segment lost 4 bases, leaving 10 bases of the junction unmatched. CDR3 protein: CSVGDLDRADTGELFF. DNA of the CDR3: TGCAGCGTTGGGGACCTGGACAGGGCGGACACCGGGGAGCTGTTTTTT.

This clonotype was recorded many times. CDR3 in amino acids: CASSASERRPQHF. The CDR3 DNA is TGTGCCAGCAGTGCATCCGAAAGGCGGCCCCAGCATTTT. This chain uses TRBV6-1 with TRBJ1-5; D is unresolved. Trimming took 4 bases from V and 9 from J, leaving 13 bases between them. The CDR3 consists of 13 residues. Germline V gene data show CDR1 as MNHNS and CDR2 as SASEGT.

This clonotype was seen many times. V gene TRBV12-3 or TRBV12-4 combines with J gene TRBJ1-1; D unclear. V dropped 5 bases and J dropped 0 bases, with 13 bases sitting between them. The CDR3 has 15 amino acids. The CDR3 coding sequence is TGTGCCAGCAGTCAAACGAACAGTATGAACACTGAAGCTTTCTTT. Translation gives CASSQTNSMNTEAFF.

This clonotype appeared many times. This chain links TRBV10-3 with TRBJ1-5; possible D gene TRBD1, 5 bases. The CDR3 covers 13 residues. The V end was cut by 10 bases, the J end by 0 bases, with 10 bases between. Germline CDR1 and CDR2: ENHRY and SYGVKD. CDR3 amino acids: CAKQGNSNQPQHF. In nucleotides, the CDR3 is TGTGCCAAGCAGGGAAATAGCAATCAGCCCCAGCATTTT.

This clonotype was observed at least ten times. The CDR3 region is CASSEAGSLNYGYTF. In DNA, the CDR3 is TGTGCCAGCAGTGAAGCAGGCTCGTTAAACTATGGCTACACCTTC. J is TRBJ1-2 and V is TRBV6-1; D gene ambiguous. The germline gives CDR1 MNHNS, CDR2 SASEGT. V dropped 0 bases and J dropped 2 bases, with 10 bases sitting between them. The CDR3 length is 15 residues.

V and J are TRBV12-3 or TRBV12-4 and TRBJ1-2; 7 bases match TRBD1. Losses at the gene ends were 6 bases for V and 3 bases for J; bases not matched to a gene: 13. The CDR3 loop spans 16 amino acids. CDR3 in amino acids: CASSAPKQGYDYGYTF. CDR3 DNA sequence: TGTGCCAGCAGCGCGCCTAAACAGGGGTATGACTATGGCTACACCTTC.

The sample holds many counts of this clonotype. The chain combines TRBV20-1 with TRBJ2-7, with no clear D. Germline-derived CDR1 and CDR2 are DFQATT and SNEGSKA (reference sequence). The CDR3 is 13 amino acids. The ends were cut back, 1 base at V and 4 bases at J, with 11 bases in the middle. For the CDR3, the DNA is TGCAGTGCTAGAGCCGGGCCCTGGTACGAGCAGTACTTC. Protein sequence: CSARAGPWYEQYF.

The chain uses TRBV6-2 or TRBV6-3 and TRBJ2-7; possible D gene TRBD1, 5 bases. V dropped 0 bases and J dropped 7 bases, with 13 bases sitting between them. The CDR3 length is 14 residues. Germline CDR1 is MNHEY and CDR2 is SVGEGT. The CDR3 loop reads CASSYSRWAGEQYF. The CDR3 DNA is TGTGCCAGCAGTTACTCGAGGTGGGCAGGGGAGCAGTACTTC.

This clonotype showed up many times. V and J are TRBV12-3 or TRBV12-4 and TRBJ2-7, with 9 bases fitting TRBD1. V lost 3 bases and J lost 7; bases outside the gene matches: 4. There are 13 residues in the CDR3. CDR3 amino acids: CASSLGTGLEQYF. The CDR3 coding sequence is TGTGCCAGCAGTTTGGGGACAGGGCTTGAGCAGTACTTC.

The chain uses TRBV6-1 and TRBJ1-2, with D unresolved. Germline-derived CDR1 and CDR2 are MNHNS and SASEGT. V shed 6 bases and J shed 7 bases, with 12 bases lying between them. The length of the CDR3 is 12 residues. CDR3 DNA: TGTGCCAGCAGGGTACGGACTGGTGGCTACACCTTC. It yields the protein CASRVRTGGYTF.

For this clonotype: One end of the junction does not line up with germline, which may come from a read error. The J gene is TRBJ1-6, the V gene TRBV18; D might be TRBD1 (5 bases). Germline V gives CDR1 KGHSH, CDR2 LQKENI. This CDR3 is built from 15 residues. The CDR3 loop is CASSPARDERSPLHF. The CDR3 DNA sequence: TGCGCCAGCTCACCGGCTCGGGACGAGAGATCACCCCTCCACTTT. Looking up the rest from reference TRBV18 and TRBJ1-6 gives the full variable domain: NAGVMQNPRHLVRRRGQEARLRCSPMKGHSHVYWYRQLPEEGLKFMVYLQKENIIDESGMPKERFSAEFPKEGPSILRIQQVVRGDSAAYFCASSPARDERSPLHFGNGTRLTVT.

This clonotype appeared many times. V is TRBV28 and J is TRBJ1-2; possible D gene TRBD1, 5 bases. The germline V gene encodes CDR1 MDHEN and CDR2 SYDVKM. The CDR3 runs to 16 residues. Trimming stripped 7 bases from V and 1 base from J, with 19 bases between. The CDR3 bases are TGTGCCAGCATACCTCGGGACCGCACAATTAACTATGGCTACACCTTC. Encoded protein: CASIPRDRTINYGYTF.

This clonotype was observed many times. The gene calls are TRBV28 and TRBJ1-5, with 9 bases lining up with TRBD1. The CDR3 has 14 residues. Germline CDR1 is MDHEN and CDR2 is SYDVKM. The ends lost 2 bases at V and 7 bases at J; junction bases unmatched: 3. The CDR3 loop reads CASSLGTGRQPQHF. The CDR3 nucleotides are TGTGCCAGCAGTTTAGGGACAGGGCGGCAGCCCCAGCATTTT.

Ten or more counts support this clonotype. The V and J genes are TRBV6-1 and TRBJ2-2; D gene ambiguous. V was trimmed by 2 bases and J by 7 bases, leaving 14 bases between them. Germline CDR1 and CDR2: MNHNS and SASEGT. The CDR3 is made up of 15 amino acids. CDR3 nucleotides: TGTGCCAGCAGTGAAAGTTCAGGATCGAACGGGGAGCTGTTTTTT. It encodes CASSESSGSNGELFF.

Many counts were recorded for this clonotype. V usage is TRBV12-3 or TRBV12-4 and J usage is TRBJ2-3; maybe TRBD1 (5 bases). The CDR3 length is 16 residues. Trimming shortened V by 5 bases and J by 2 bases, and 17 bases separated the two germline ends. CDR3 amino acids: CASSPTGPTFTDTQYF. DNA for the CDR3: TGTGCCAGCAGTCCTACAGGTCCAACTTTCACAGATACGCAGTATTTT.

In this sample, this clonotype turned up many times. The chain links TRBV2 to TRBJ1-1; TRBD1 might be the D (5 bases). The CDR3 is 15 amino acids. Germline values: CDR1 SNHLY, CDR2 FYNNEI. Trimming removed 0 bases at V and 2 bases at J, with 10 bases between. The CDR3 DNA reads as TGTGCCAGCAGTGAAGCAGGGGCGGGTAACACTGAAGCTTTCTTT. As protein: CASSEAGAGNTEAFF.

This clonotype appeared many times. The CDR3 loop is CASSPHSLTGDYGYTF. The CDR3 nucleotides are TGTGCCAGCAGCCCCCACAGCCTGACAGGGGACTATGGCTACACCTTC. The chain recombines TRBV3-1 with TRBJ1-2; 8 bases match TRBD1. The CDR3 runs to 16 residues. The germline gives CDR1 LGHDT, CDR2 YNNKEL (reference sequence). The trim removed 4 bases at V and 3 bases at J, leaving 10 bases unmatched.

Worth noting for this clonotype: Possible read error: a much larger clone is one base away. The chain is built from TRBV6-5 and TRBJ1-1, with TRBD1 as a possible D gene (5 bases). The CDR3 is 17 amino acids. Germline V gene sequence: CDR1 MNHEY, CDR2 SVGAGI. The CDR3 reads CASSSLRTPYRDRDLWF. For the CDR3, the DNA is TGTGCCAGCAGTTCACTACGGACCCCATATCGGGACCGCGACTTGTGGTTT.

This clonotype has ten or more counts. The rearrangement links TRBV12-3 or TRBV12-4 to TRBJ2-5; D is undetermined. This CDR3 contains 14 residues. V lost 4 bases, J lost 1 base, and 10 bases lay in between. DNA of the CDR3: TGTGCCAGCAGTTCCCATCTGGTCCAAGAGACCCAGTACTTC. As protein: CASSSHLVQETQYF.

At least ten counts were recorded for this clonotype. J is TRBJ2-5 and V is TRBV4-1; D remains ambiguous. V was pared by 4 bases and J by 2 bases, with 14 bases between. The CDR3 has 15 residues. Germline CDR1 and CDR2: MGHRA and YSYEKL. CDR3 in amino acids: CASSRSRLSQETQYF. As DNA, the CDR3 is TGCGCCAGCAGCCGAAGTAGACTGTCACAAGAGACCCAGTACTTC.

This clonotype was recorded at least ten times. The gene calls are TRBV12-3 or TRBV12-4 and TRBJ1-5, with D possibly matching TRBD1 (5 bases). Trimming took 6 bases from V and 6 from J, leaving 24 bases between them. This CDR3 is built from 17 residues. The CDR3, as DNA: TGTGCCAGCAGCTACGGGACGGGGAGCATGTCGCGTCAGCCCCAGCATTTT. It translates to CASSYGTGSMSRQPQHF.

This clonotype was seen many times. The chain has TRBV19 and TRBJ2-5; 8 bases are a match to TRBD2. Trimming at V came to 3 bases and at J to 4 bases, leaving 7 bases not matched to a gene. Germline V gene sequence: CDR1 LNHDA, CDR2 SQIVND (reference sequence). The CDR3 sequence is 15 residues long. The CDR3 loop is CASSMRRGGRETQYF. The CDR3 nucleotides are TGTGCCAGTAGTATGCGTCGGGGGGGGCGAGAGACCCAGTACTTC. Looking up the rest from reference TRBV19 and TRBJ2-5 gives the full variable domain: DGGITQSPKYLFRKEGQNVTLSCEQNLNHDAMYWYRQDPGQGLRLIYYSQIVNDFQKGDIAEGYSVSREKKESFPLTVTSAQKNPTAFYLCASSMRRGGRETQYFGPGTRLLVL.

This clonotype was recorded at least ten times. The chain uses TRBV6-5 and TRBJ1-5, with TRBD1 matching over 7 bases. V trimming: 7 bases; J trimming: 2 bases; junction bases outside the gene matches: 5. This CDR3 is 14 amino acids long. Germline V gene data show CDR1 as MNHEY and CDR2 as SVGAGI. Here the CDR3 reads CASKRQGGNQPQHF. As DNA, the CDR3 is TGTGCCAGCAAACGACAGGGCGGCAATCAGCCCCAGCATTTT.

This clonotype was detected many times. The chain links TRBV12-5 to TRBJ2-2; 9 bases line up with TRBD1. The CDR3 loop spans 18 amino acids. Germline V lookup: CDR1 LGHNT, CDR2 FRNRAP. V lost 2 bases, J lost 0 bases, and 7 bases stayed unmatched. The CDR3: CASGLHTGGIANTGELFF. The CDR3 DNA sequence: TGTGCTAGTGGTTTGCACACAGGGGGCATAGCGAACACCGGGGAGCTGTTTTTT. Together with reference TRBV12-5 and TRBJ2-2, the CDR3 gives the full variable domain: DARVTQTPRHKVTEMGQEVTMRCQPILGHNTVFWYRQTMMQGLELLAYFRNRAPLDDSGMPKDRFSAEMPDATLATLKIQPSEPRDSAVYFCASGLHTGGIANTGELFFGEGSRLTVL.

This clonotype was counted only a few times. The CDR3 ends on some other residue instead of the conserved phenylalanine or tryptophan, so this is likely a read error. V and J are TRBV28 and TRBJ1-2, with D perhaps TRBD1 (5 bases). CDR1 and CDR2 (germline): MDHEN, SYDVKM. This CDR3 has 12 amino acids. CDR3 bases: TGTGCCAGCAGGCAGGGTAGATATGTCTACACCTAC. Translation gives CASRQGRYVYTY.

In the case of this clonotype: At one of its ends the junction is not consistent with the germline gene, which may arise from a read error. This rearrangement joins TRBV6-2 or TRBV6-3 to TRBJ2-3, with TRBD1 matching over 10 bases. The CDR3 spans 16 residues. Germline CDR1 is MNHEY and CDR2 is SVGEGT. The CDR3 DNA reads TGTGCCAGCCGTTACTCCGGGACAGGGGCCCCAGATACGCAGTATTTT. Translated, it gives CASRYSGTGAPDTQYF.